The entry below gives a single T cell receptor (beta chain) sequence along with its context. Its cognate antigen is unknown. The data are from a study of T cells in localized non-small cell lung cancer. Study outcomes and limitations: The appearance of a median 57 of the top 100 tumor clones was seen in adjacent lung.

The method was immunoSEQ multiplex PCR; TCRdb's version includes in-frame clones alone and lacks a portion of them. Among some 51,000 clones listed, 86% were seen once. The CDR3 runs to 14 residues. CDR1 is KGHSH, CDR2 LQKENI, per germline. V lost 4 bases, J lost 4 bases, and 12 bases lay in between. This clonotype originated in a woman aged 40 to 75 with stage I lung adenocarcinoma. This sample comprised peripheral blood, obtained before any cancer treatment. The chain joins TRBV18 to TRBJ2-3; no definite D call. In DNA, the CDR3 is TGTGCCAGCTCACTTTCGGTTGTCCCAGATACGCAGTATTTT. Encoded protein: CASSLSVVPDTQYF.